The T cell receptor beta chain described here comes from a study of shared clonotypes between healthy human individuals. For this clone: Antigen unknown.

Profiled with immunoSEQ multiplex PCR; TCRdb holds only in-frame clones, not every one. The sample lists 2,100,000 or so clones; around 95% were seen once. Study findings and constraints: Clonotypes shared by all four sorted-subset donors had higher generation probabilities than non-shared clonotypes.

The clonotype comes from a man younger than 35 in good health. The sample was naive CD4+ T cells sorted from blood. The subset denotes: CD45RA+ positively selected.

DNA for the CDR3: TGTGCCAGCAGCTGGGGGGCTAGCGGGAATAGTGAGCAGTTCTTC. Its translation is CASSWGASGNSEQFF. The chain couples TRBV11-2 to TRBJ2-1, with 9 bases that match TRBD2. Looked up from germline, CDR1 is SGHAT and CDR2 is FQNNGV. The CDR3 length is 15 residues. The V gene end was trimmed by 4 bases and the J gene end by 9 bases; junction bases not matched to a gene: 10.